The 24 T cell receptor beta chains in this list originate from one sample, sequenced in a study of T cell responses to AZD1222 COVID-19 vaccine. Produced via immunoSEQ multiplex PCR; TCRdb's table is partial and in-frame only. The data show about 150,000 clones, with over 85% seen just once and about 19% held by the top ten. Sequencing was performed on peripheral blood, taken on day 0 of AZD1222 vaccination. The receptors here all came from an adult in good health.

The V call is TRBV7-9, the J call TRBJ1-2, with TRBD1 matching 9 bases. The CDR3 contains 14 residues. J gave up 3 bases and V 4 bases, and 3 bases lay outside the gene matches. Germline loops: CDR1 SEHNR, CDR2 FQNEAQ (reference sequence). The CDR3 spells CASSSGTGHYGYTF. CDR3 nucleotides: TGTGCCAGCAGCTCGGGGACAGGGCACTATGGCTACACCTTC.

The chain joins TRBV20-1 to TRBJ1-3; D unclear. The CDR3 extends over 11 amino acids. V lost 1 base, J lost 6 bases, and 4 bases lay in between. The germline gives CDR1 DFQATT, CDR2 SNEGSKA (reference sequence). This chain's CDR3 is CSARALNTIYF. The CDR3 DNA is TGCAGTGCTAGAGCCTTAAACACCATATATTTT.

V usage is TRBV30 and J usage is TRBJ2-3; D call uncertain. The V end lost 4 bases, the J end lost 0 bases, and 8 bases lay between the germline ends. Germline loops: CDR1 GTSNPN, CDR2 SVGIG (reference sequence). The CDR3 covers 13 residues. The CDR3 region has the DNA TGTGCCTGGAATCCGGCTAGCACAGATACGCAGTATTTT. Translated: CAWNPASTDTQYF.

The gene calls are TRBV12-3 or TRBV12-4 and TRBJ1-3; D ambiguous. The CDR3 sequence is 12 residues long. Trimming removed 6 bases at V and 2 bases at J, with 5 bases between. The CDR3 here is CASSATGNTIYF. CDR3 sequence (DNA): TGTGCCAGCAGCGCCACTGGAAACACCATATATTTT.

The V gene is TRBV1, the J gene TRBJ2-5; no check of the table's D call, TRBD2, against the DNA was made. TRBV1 is annotated as a pseudogene. The CDR3 runs 16 residues. CDR3 protein: CTSSHTSGRAGETQYF. CDR3 DNA: TGCACCAGCAGCCACACTAGCGGGAGGGCGGGTGAGACCCAGTACTTC.

This clone appeared a few times. CDR3 region: CAISGGGTGNSPLHF. Here the CDR3 DNA reads TGTGCCATCAGTGGTGGGGGCACGGGGAATTCACCCCTCCACTTT. The genes are TRBV10-3 and TRBJ1-6; possibly TRBD1 for D (6 bases). The germline gives CDR1 ENHRY, CDR2 SYGVKD. The CDR3 is 15 residues long. Trimming stripped 4 bases from V and 7 bases from J, with 14 bases between.

This chain connects TRBV7-3 to TRBJ2-1; D is unclear. Trimming cost V 5 bases and J 5 bases, with 4 bases left between them. The germline V gene encodes CDR1 SGHTA and CDR2 FQGTGA. The length of the CDR3 is 11 residues. CDR3 loop: CASSLHNEQFF. The CDR3 nucleotides are TGTGCCAGCAGCCTACACAATGAGCAGTTCTTC.

The gene calls are TRBV27 and TRBJ1-6; the D is unclear. This CDR3 is built from 13 residues. V was clipped by 2 bases and J by 8 bases, with 7 bases between them. Germline-derived CDR1 and CDR2 are MNHEY and SMNVEV (reference sequence). The CDR3 DNA reads TGTGCCAGCAGTTTAAAGCCAGATTCACCCCTCCACTTT. This codes for CASSLKPDSPLHF.

The V gene is TRBV28, the J gene TRBJ1-5; 7 bases line up with TRBD1. CDR1 and CDR2 from the germline V gene are MDHEN and SYDVKM. The CDR3 has 17 amino acids. V lost 4 bases to trimming and J lost 5 bases; unmatched junction nucleotides: 14. The CDR3 nucleotides read TGTGCCAGCAGTTCCCACCCCAGCCGGGACAGATATCAGCCCCAGCATTTT. The encoded protein is CASSSHPSRDRYQPQHF.

This clone was seen only a few times. The identical CDR3 is also encoded by other nucleotide sequences in the sample. The chain uses TRBV3-1 (or the pseudogene TRBV3-2) and TRBJ1-2; possible D gene TRBD1, 5 bases. The germline gives CDR1 LGHDT, CDR2 YNNKEL (reference sequence). The CDR3 loop spans 14 amino acids. Trimming shortened V by 0 bases and J by 4 bases, and 9 bases separated the two germline ends. The CDR3 reads CASSQDPGTYGYTF. The CDR3 DNA reads as TGTGCCAGCAGCCAAGATCCGGGGACCTATGGCTACACCTTC.

The DNA of the CDR3 is TGTGCCAGCGGGAGGAACGGGGTCTACGAGCAGTACTTC. It yields the protein CASGRNGVYEQYF. V gene TRBV3-1 (or the pseudogene TRBV3-2) combines with J gene TRBJ2-7, with D perhaps TRBD2 (6 bases). The CDR3 contains 13 residues. Trimming removed 8 bases from V and 3 bases from J, with 14 bases in between. The germline V gene encodes CDR1 LGHDT and CDR2 YNNKEL (reference sequence).

The genes are TRBV30 and TRBJ1-2; the match to TRBD1 covers 9 bases. V was clipped by 3 bases and J by 8 bases; unmatched bases: 4. Germline assignment: CDR1 GTSNPN and CDR2 SVGIG (reference sequence). This CDR3 is 12 amino acids long. The DNA for the CDR3 is TGTGCCTGGAGACAGGGGGCGGAAGGCTACACCTTC. This codes for CAWRQGAEGYTF.

J is TRBJ1-3 and V is TRBV3-1 (or the pseudogene TRBV3-2), with 10 bases aligning to TRBD1. The CDR3 length is 15 residues. The ends lost 4 bases at V and 9 bases at J; junction bases unmatched: 9. Germline CDR1 LGHDT, CDR2 YNNKEL (reference sequence). CDR3 bases: TGTGCCAGCAGCCTTTCGGGACAGGGGTTCGTCACCATATATTTT. Translation gives CASSLSGQGFVTIYF.

This rearrangement joins TRBV7-9 to TRBJ1-4; 12 positions match TRBD1. J lost 12 bases, V lost 5 bases, and 7 bases had no gene match. This CDR3 comprises 14 residues. Germline V gives CDR1 SEHNR, CDR2 FQNEAQ (reference sequence). CDR3 protein: CASSGGQGAKELFF. The CDR3 nucleotides read TGTGCCAGCAGCGGGGGACAGGGGGCAAAGGAACTGTTTTTT.

This rearrangement joins TRBV18 to TRBJ2-4; 8 positions match TRBD1. This CDR3 has 14 amino acids. J lost 11 bases, V lost 5 bases, and 11 bases had no gene match. CDR1 KGHSH and CDR2 LQKENI come from the germline V gene. CDR3 DNA sequence: TGTGCCAGCTCAGGACAGGGCCCCGGAGTCGTTCAGTACTTC. The encoded protein is CASSGQGPGVVQYF.

The genes are TRBV19 and TRBJ2-7; 7 positions match TRBD2. The CDR3 spans 14 residues. V trimming: 4 bases; J trimming: 0 bases; junction bases outside the gene matches: 3. Germline CDR1 is LNHDA and CDR2 is SQIVND (reference sequence). The CDR3 here is CASSTGGSSYEQYF. The CDR3 nucleotides read TGTGCCAGTAGTACGGGGGGAAGCTCCTACGAGCAGTACTTC.

The gene calls are TRBV7-9 and TRBJ1-2; 7 bases map to TRBD1. The CDR3 consists of 14 residues. The junction had 6 bases not matched to a gene; V was cut back by 0 bases and J by 8 bases. Germline CDR1 reads SEHNR; CDR2 reads FQNEAQ (reference sequence). The CDR3 region is CASSLARQGGGYTF. The CDR3 DNA follows: TGTGCCAGCAGCTTAGCACGACAGGGAGGAGGCTACACCTTC.

V gene TRBV7-3 combines with J gene TRBJ2-2, with 10 bases aligning to TRBD2. Germline-derived CDR1 and CDR2 are SGHTA and FQGTGA. There are 14 residues in the CDR3. V lost 10 bases, J lost 5 bases, and 7 bases stayed unmatched. The CDR3 region has the DNA TGTGCCACCGCTAGCGGGAGAGGAACCGGGGAGCTGTTTTTT. Translating it yields CATASGRGTGELFF.

This sequence joins TRBV6-1 and TRBJ2-1, with a weak D call TRBD1 (5 bases). Between the trimmed V and J ends, which lost 3 bases and 3 bases, there was a span of 12 bases. Per germline, CDR1 MNHNS and CDR2 SASEGT. The CDR3 spans 15 residues. Written as DNA, the CDR3 is TGTGCCAGCAGTGACCCCGGCAGGGTCTACAATGAGCAGTTCTTC. As protein: CASSDPGRVYNEQFF.

J is TRBJ2-3 and V is TRBV5-4; 10 nucleotides match TRBD1. Germline trimming cut 2 bases from V and 4 bases from J; bases unmatched to any gene: 7. CDR1 and CDR2 from the germline V gene are SGHNT and YYREEE (reference sequence). This CDR3 is 16 amino acids long. Here the CDR3 DNA reads TGTGCCAGCAGCTTCCCGGGACAGGGGATTTCAGATACGCAGTATTTT. It translates to CASSFPGQGISDTQYF.

The genes are TRBV6-1 and TRBJ2-1; D is ambiguous. This CDR3 spans 13 amino acids. Germline CDR1 and CDR2: MNHNS and SASEGT. V was clipped by 3 bases and J by 4 bases, with 7 bases between them. This chain's CDR3 is CASSDFRYNEQFF. The CDR3 DNA reads TGTGCCAGCAGTGATTTCAGATACAATGAGCAGTTCTTC.

This sequence joins TRBV19 and TRBJ2-7, with TRBD1 matching over 9 bases. There are 14 residues in the CDR3. V lost 5 bases, J lost 6 bases, and 8 bases stayed unmatched. Per the germline V gene, CDR1 is LNHDA and CDR2 is SQIVND (reference sequence). The CDR3 sequence: CASSPRDRAFEQYF. CDR3 nucleotide sequence: TGTGCCAGTAGTCCCCGGGACAGGGCTTTCGAGCAGTACTTC.

The V and J genes are TRBV9 and TRBJ2-1; 16 bases match TRBD2. The V segment lost 4 bases and the J segment 3 bases; nucleotides outside the gene matches: 10. Germline CDR1 is SGDLS and CDR2 is YYNGEE. The CDR3 has 19 amino acids. Here the CDR3 DNA reads TGTGCCAGCAGCACCCCGGGACTAGCGGGGGGGCGGCGCTACAATGAGCAGTTCTTC. Residues: CASSTPGLAGGRRYNEQFF.

The chain joins TRBV7-2 to TRBJ1-6, with D maybe TRBD1 (5 bases). The CDR3 has 13 amino acids. Germline values: CDR1 SGHTA, CDR2 FQGNSA. V dropped 5 bases and J dropped 11 bases, with 13 bases sitting between them. In DNA form, the CDR3 reads TGTGCCAGCAGCGCAACCAGGGTTCCACCCCTCCACTTT. This sequence encodes CASSATRVPPLHF.